Sequencing of this T cell receptor beta chain was carried out in a study of CD8 T cells in Susac syndrome. The overall study: Patients with Susac syndrome were therapy-naive, on corticosteroids, or on intravenous immunoglobulin alone at blood draw.

Random hexamers served to reverse transcribe roughly 0.45 to 1 ug RNA. It was immunoSEQ multiplex PCR that amplified TCR beta CDR3 across 54 Vbeta and 13 Jbeta. TCRdb re-called the immunoSEQ multiplex PCR reads through MiXCR, storing one row per CDR3 protein. The sample records 150,000 to 200,000 distinct CDR3 sequences, approximately 95% being singletons. Blood CD8+ and CD4+ T cells underwent high-throughput TCR beta sequencing. This clonotype was seen a single time. The clonotype was recovered from a human donor with Susac syndrome. The sample taken for sequencing was CD4+ T cells from PBMCs.

The DNA for the CDR3 is TGCAGTGCTAGCTCCGGGGAACAAGAGACCCAGTACTTC. Its protein product is CSASSGEQETQYF. This chain connects TRBV20-1 to TRBJ2-5, with D perhaps matching TRBD2 (5 bases). V shed 3 bases and J shed 2 bases, with 10 bases lying between them. Germline V gives CDR1 DFQATT, CDR2 SNEGSKA (reference sequence). The CDR3 totals 13 residues.